The clone carrying this T cell receptor (beta chain) was counted at least ten times. Its antigen is still unknown. The record originates from a study of Graves' ophthalmopathy and Graves' hyperthyroidism. Study-level points and caveats: Appearing in blood as well were most expanded thyroid clonotypes above 0.001 frequency.

For repertoire sequencing, the TCR beta CDR3 regions were amplified from RNA transcripts. Amplification began with first-round RT-PCR using HTBI primers, then second-round multiplex PCR was performed. From the multiplex PCR reads, TCRdb called clonotypes with MiXCR, one entry per CDR3 protein. This table has 400,000 to 450,000 distinct CDR3 sequences, roughly 21% appearing once. Patients were excluded if they had other autoimmune diseases or uncontrolled infections, and likewise if pregnancy or lactation applied. Diagnosis used clinical symptoms, serum thyroxine, TRAb, thyroid ultrasound and orbital computed tomography. The V gene's germline CDR1 is SGHRS and CDR2 YFSETQ. The CDR3 contains 14 residues. The trim removed 7 bases at V and 0 bases at J, leaving 1 base unmatched.

This chain uses TRBV5-1 with TRBJ2-6; 7 bases fit TRBD1. The sequencing sample was made of peripheral blood. The clonotype was recovered from a woman aged 18-29 years with stable Graves' hyperthyroidism. In nucleotides, the CDR3 is TGCGCCAGCCGGACAGGCTCTGGGGCCAACGTCCTGACTTTC. Its protein product is CASRTGSGANVLTF.